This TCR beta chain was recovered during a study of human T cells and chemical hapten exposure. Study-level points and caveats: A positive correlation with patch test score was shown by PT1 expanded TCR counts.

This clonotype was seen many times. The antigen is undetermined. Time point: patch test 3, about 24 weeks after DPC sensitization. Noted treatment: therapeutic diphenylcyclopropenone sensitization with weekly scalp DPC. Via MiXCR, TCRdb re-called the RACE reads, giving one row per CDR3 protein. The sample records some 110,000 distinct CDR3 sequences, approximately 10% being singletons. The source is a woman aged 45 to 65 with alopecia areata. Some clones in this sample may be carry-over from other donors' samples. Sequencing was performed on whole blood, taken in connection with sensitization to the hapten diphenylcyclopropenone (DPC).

CDR3 amino acids: CAWSKDPEQFF. CDR3 coding DNA: TGTGCCTGGAGTAAGGACCCTGAGCAGTTCTTC. The rearrangement links TRBV30 to TRBJ2-1, with unresolved D. CDR1 and CDR2 from the germline V gene are GTSNPN and SVGIG (reference sequence). Trimming removed 2 bases from V and 9 bases from J, with 8 bases in between. There are 11 residues in the CDR3. The full variable domain, its missing parts supplied by reference TRBV30 and TRBJ2-1, is SQTIHQWPATLVQPVGSPLSLECTVEGTSNPNLYWYRQAAGRGLQLLFYSVGIGQISSEVPQNLSASRPQDRQFILSSKKLLLSDSGFYLCAWSKDPEQFFGPGTRLTVL.